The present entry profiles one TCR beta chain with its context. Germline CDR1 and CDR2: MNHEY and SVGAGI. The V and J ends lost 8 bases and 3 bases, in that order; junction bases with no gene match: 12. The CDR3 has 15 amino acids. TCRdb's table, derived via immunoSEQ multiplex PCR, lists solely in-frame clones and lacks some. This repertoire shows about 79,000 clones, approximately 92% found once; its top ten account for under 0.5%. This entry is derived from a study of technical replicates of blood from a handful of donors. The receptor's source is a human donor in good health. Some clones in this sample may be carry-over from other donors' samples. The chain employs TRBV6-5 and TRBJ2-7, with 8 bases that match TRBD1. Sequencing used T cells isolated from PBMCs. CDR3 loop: CASCLVGQGYYEQYF. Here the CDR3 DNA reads TGTGCCAGCTGCCTAGTAGGACAGGGTTACTACGAGCAGTACTTC.